This T cell receptor (beta chain) appears in the sequencing data of a study of blood T cell repertoires in COVID-19. In the original processing: Amplification of reference gene primers was used by the study to estimate nucleated cell counts. Profiled with immunoSEQ multiplex PCR; TCRdb holds only in-frame clones, not every one. From that table come the V and J calls and clone size; the DNA was used to work out D and trimming. The sample has under 300,000 clones, about 68% seen once. This CDR3 has 15 amino acids. Germline trimming cut 4 bases from V and 0 bases from J; bases unmatched to any gene: 2. The germline gives CDR1 MNHEY, CDR2 SVGAGI. This clone was seen more than once but under ten times.

The rearrangement uses TRBV6-5 and TRBJ2-3, with TRBD1 matching over 9 bases. The material sequenced was peripheral blood. This sequence originates from a woman older than 75 with acute or convalescent COVID-19. CDR3 residues: CASSSGTGSTDTQYF. The CDR3 coding sequence is TGTGCCAGCAGTTCTGGGACAGGGAGCACAGATACGCAGTATTTT.